A single sample gave rise to the 23 T cell receptor beta chains below, sequenced in a study of a mutant IDH1 vaccine in newly diagnosed glioma. Clones were read by immunoSEQ multiplex PCR, and TCRdb kept only the in-frame ones, dropping some. The sample yields around 41,000 clones, 60% to 85% seen once. Time point defined: week 23, last vaccination. In every dose of vaccine, 300 ug of mutant IDH1 20-mer peptide was given alongside topical imiquimod. What these receptors recognize is not known. This sample comprised PBMCs, obtained from a glioma patient whose treatment included an IDH1 peptide vaccine. The receptor set was obtained from a woman in her forties with glioma. Some clones in this sample may be carry-over from other donors' samples.

The chain links TRBV27 to TRBJ2-7; D not certain. V was clipped by 8 bases and J by 4 bases, with 6 bases between them. The CDR3 has 10 residues. Germline CDR1 reads MNHEY; CDR2 reads SMNVEV (reference sequence). The CDR3 loop reads CASGVYEQYF. In DNA, the CDR3 is TGTGCCAGCGGAGTATACGAGCAGTACTTC.

The chain combines TRBV7-8 with TRBJ1-5; 8 nucleotides line up with TRBD1. J gave up 7 bases and V 5 bases, and 10 bases lay outside the gene matches. CDR3 size: 15 residues. Germline lookup yields CDR1 SGHVS and CDR2 FQNEAQ. CDR3 in amino acids: CASSPKQGEGQPQHF. CDR3 nucleotides: TGTGCCAGCAGCCCTAAACAGGGGGAGGGCCAGCCCCAGCATTTT.

This clone was observed a single time. This sequence joins TRBV6-1 and TRBJ2-3; TRBD1 matches 7 bases. The CDR3 extends over 15 amino acids. Germline V gene lookup returns CDR1 MNHNS and CDR2 SASEGT. V shed 3 bases, J shed 1 base, and the junction held 4 bases outside the gene matches. CDR3 sequence reads: CASSEVQGGTDTQYF. In DNA form, the CDR3 reads TGTGCCAGCAGTGAGGTCCAGGGGGGCACAGATACGCAGTATTTT.

The chain carries TRBV30 and TRBJ2-1; possible D gene TRBD1, 6 bases. The CDR3 loop spans 15 amino acids. Deletions cut 3 bases from V and 3 bases from J, with 15 bases between. Looked up from germline, CDR1 is GTSNPN and CDR2 is SVGIG (reference sequence). Here the CDR3 DNA reads TGTGCCTGGAGCTATGGCACAGGGATCTACAATGAGCAGTTCTTC. Protein sequence: CAWSYGTGIYNEQFF. Combining the CDR3 with reference TRBV30 and TRBJ2-1 gives the whole variable domain SQTIHQWPATLVQPVGSPLSLECTVEGTSNPNLYWYRQAAGRGLQLLFYSVGIGQISSEVPQNLSASRPQDRQFILSSKKLLLSDSGFYLCAWSYGTGIYNEQFFGPGTRLTVL.

The rearrangement links TRBV19 to TRBJ2-5; no reliable D call. The CDR3 has 13 residues. V lost 5 bases, J lost 5 bases, and 12 bases lay in between. Per the germline V gene, CDR1 is LNHDA and CDR2 is SQIVND (reference sequence). This CDR3 is CASSYSGRETQYF. The CDR3 region has the DNA TGTGCCAGTAGTTACAGTGGTCGGGAGACCCAGTACTTC.

This clone was seen just once. The chain couples TRBV7-3 to TRBJ2-5, with 10 bases lining up with TRBD1. Judging by the DNA end, TRBJ2-7 fits better; the J call may be wrong. Per germline, CDR1 SGHTA and CDR2 FQGTGA. CDR3 length equals 14 residues. The CDR3 here is CASSPGTGDYEQYF. The CDR3 region has the DNA TGTGCCAGCAGCCCAGGGACAGGGGACTACGAGCAGTACTTC.

V usage is TRBV19 and J usage is TRBJ1-1; D possibly corresponds to TRBD1 (6 bases). The CDR3 covers 14 residues. CDR1 LNHDA and CDR2 SQIVND come from the germline V gene (reference sequence). V was pared by 7 bases and J by 0 bases, with 12 bases between. CDR3 DNA sequence: TGTGCCAGTATAGGCTCAGGGGTGAACACTGAAGCTTTCTTT. It codes for CASIGSGVNTEAFF.

This clone was found once. The J gene is TRBJ2-7, the V gene TRBV19; D is perhaps TRBD2 (5 bases). V gave up 6 bases and J gave up 0 bases, with 12 bases separating them. Germline V gene lookup returns CDR1 LNHDA and CDR2 SQIVND (reference sequence). CDR3 length equals 14 residues. CDR3 DNA: TGTGCCAGTAGGAGGGATCGGAGCTCCTACGAGCAGTACTTC. Protein: CASRRDRSSYEQYF.

J is TRBJ1-5 and V is TRBV27; D is unresolved. Germline-derived CDR1 and CDR2 are MNHEY and SMNVEV (reference sequence). The CDR3 spans 14 residues. V lost 3 bases and J 2 bases, leaving 8 bases between the germline ends. The CDR3 protein is CASSFRGGNQPQHF. In nucleotides, the CDR3 is TGTGCCAGCAGTTTCCGGGGAGGCAATCAGCCCCAGCATTTT.

The genes are TRBV5-6 and TRBJ2-7; either TRBD1 or TRBD2 may supply D (6 bases each). This CDR3 is built from 14 residues. Germline lookup yields CDR1 SGHDT and CDR2 YYEEEE. The V gene lost 0 bases and the J gene lost 7 bases, with 14 bases spanning the gap. CDR3 loop: CASSLGGPAGEQYF. The CDR3 DNA follows: TGTGCCAGCAGCTTGGGGGGGCCCGCGGGGGAGCAGTACTTC.

The chain links TRBV5-1 to TRBJ2-5; 9 bases are a match to TRBD2. CDR1 is SGHRS, CDR2 YFSETQ, per germline. Trimming removed 3 bases from V and 5 bases from J; junction bases left unmatched: 5. The CDR3 covers 14 residues. Written as DNA, the CDR3 is TGCGCCAGCAGCTGGACTAGCGCCGGGGAGACCCAGTACTTC. Its translation is CASSWTSAGETQYF.

This clone occurred once. J is TRBJ1-1 and V is TRBV7-3, with TRBD1 matching over 11 bases. Germline V CDR1 and CDR2: SGHTA, FQGTGA. CDR3 size: 15 residues. The J segment lost 6 bases and the V segment lost 5 bases, leaving 8 bases of the junction unmatched. CDR3: CASSLDRGLGSEAFF. The CDR3 nucleotides are TGTGCCAGCAGCCTGGACAGGGGGCTTGGTTCTGAAGCTTTCTTT. The variable domain in full, completed from reference TRBV7-3 and TRBJ1-1, reads GAGVSQTPSNKVTEKGKYVELRCDPISGHTALYWYRQSLGQGPEFLIYFQGTGAADDSGLPNDRFFAVRPEGSVSTLKIQRTERGDSAVYLCASSLDRGLGSEAFFGQGTRLTVV.

The chain recombines TRBV20-1 with TRBJ2-3; unclear D gene. CDR3 length equals 10 residues. V lost 6 bases and J 5 bases, leaving 6 bases between the germline ends. Germline lookup yields CDR1 DFQATT and CDR2 SNEGSKA (reference sequence). CDR3 coding DNA: TGCAGTGCATTAGTAGATACGCAGTATTTT. It codes for CSALVDTQYF.

This chain connects TRBV9 to TRBJ2-1; 12 bases align to TRBD2. The V gene end was trimmed by 4 bases and the J gene end by 10 bases; junction bases not matched to a gene: 15. From germline, CDR1 is SGDLS and CDR2 YYNGEE. The CDR3 totals 17 residues. This CDR3 reads CASSLSLRLAGVQEQFF. DNA for the CDR3: TGTGCCAGCAGCTTGAGCCTCAGACTAGCGGGAGTTCAAGAGCAGTTCTTC.

V gene TRBV18 combines with J gene TRBJ1-4; 10 bases are shared with TRBD1. CDR3 size: 15 residues. The J segment lost 3 bases and the V segment lost 4 bases, leaving 2 bases of the junction unmatched. Germline lookup yields CDR1 KGHSH and CDR2 LQKENI. The chain's CDR3 is CASSQGTGANEKLFF. The CDR3 region has the DNA TGTGCCAGCTCACAGGGGACAGGGGCTAATGAAAAACTGTTTTTT. Full variable domain (outside the CDR3, taken from reference TRBV18 and TRBJ1-4): NAGVMQNPRHLVRRRGQEARLRCSPMKGHSHVYWYRQLPEEGLKFMVYLQKENIIDESGMPKERFSAEFPKEGPSILRIQQVVRGDSAAYFCASSQGTGANEKLFFGSGTQLSVL.

This chain connects TRBV5-4 to TRBJ2-7; D tentatively fits TRBD1 or TRBD2 (5 bases each). Deletions cut 2 bases from V and 0 bases from J, with 15 bases between. From germline, CDR1 is SGHNT and CDR2 YYREEE (reference sequence). This CDR3 comprises 16 residues. CDR3 nucleotides: TGTGCCAGCAGCTTCGAGGGGTACTCGAGCTCCTACGAGCAGTACTTC. Its translation is CASSFEGYSSSYEQYF.

The rearrangement links TRBV7-2 to TRBJ1-5, with a tentative D call TRBD1 (5 bases). Germline CDR1 SGHTA, CDR2 FQGNSA. CDR3 length equals 14 residues. Trimming took 0 bases from V and 4 from J, leaving 7 bases between them. CDR3 bases: TGTGCCAGCAGCTTAGCGGGGGGAAATCAGCCCCAGCATTTT. Translation gives CASSLAGGNQPQHF. Full variable domain (missing parts from reference TRBV7-2 and TRBJ1-5): GAGVSQSPSNKVTEKGKDVELRCDPISGHTALYWYRQSLGQGLEFLIYFQGNSAPDKSGLPSDRFSAERTGGSVSTLTIQRTQQEDSAVYLCASSLAGGNQPQHFGDGTRLSIL.

This chain connects TRBV11-2 to TRBJ1-2; D possibly corresponds to TRBD1 (5 bases). The CDR3 length is 14 residues. Germline CDR1 and CDR2: SGHAT and FQNNGV. The V and J ends lost 4 bases and 6 bases respectively, with 15 bases between them. CDR3 DNA sequence: TGTGCCAGCAGCTACACACAGGTGTCGAATGGCTACACCTTC. It is translated as CASSYTQVSNGYTF.

This chain connects TRBV11-3 to TRBJ2-3; D not resolved. The CDR3 totals 16 residues. In germline, CDR1 is SGHNT, CDR2 YENEEA. Deletions cut 5 bases from V and 2 bases from J, with 17 bases between. The DNA for the CDR3 is TGTGCCAGCAGCCCGAGACTCTCCGTTACCACAGATACGCAGTATTTT. Protein sequence: CASSPRLSVTTDTQYF.

The CDR3 DNA is TGTGCCAGCAATCACAGGGGGACATACGAGCAGTACTTC. Translation: CASNHRGTYEQYF. V and J are TRBV5-8 and TRBJ2-7; 8 bases agree with TRBD1. The CDR3 spans 13 residues. CDR1 and CDR2 from the germline V gene are SGHTS and YDEGEE. The V gene end was trimmed by 6 bases and the J gene end by 4 bases; junction bases not matched to a gene: 6. The full variable domain, completed using reference TRBV5-8 and TRBJ2-7, is EAGVTQSPTHLIKTRGQQATLRCSPISGHTSVYWYQQALGLGLQFLLWYDEGEERNRGNFPPRFSGRQFPNYSSELNVNALELEDSALYLCASNHRGTYEQYFGPGTRLTVT.

CDR3 bases: TGTGCCAGCAGGGGACAGGGGGCATGGCAGCCCCAGCATTTT. It yields the protein CASRGQGAWQPQHF. The chain uses TRBV7-2 and TRBJ1-5; TRBD1 matches at 12 bases. Germline V lookup: CDR1 SGHTA, CDR2 FQGNSA. V lost 6 bases, J lost 7 bases, and 4 bases stayed unmatched. The CDR3 is made up of 14 amino acids.

This chain links TRBV11-2 with TRBJ2-7; a possible D gene is TRBD1 (5 bases). V was trimmed by 4 bases and J by 3 bases, leaving 19 bases between them. Germline V gene sequence: CDR1 SGHAT, CDR2 FQNNGV. The CDR3 totals 16 residues. The CDR3 is CASSSLLLGAVYEQYF. The CDR3 region has the DNA TGTGCCAGCAGCTCACTGCTCCTAGGGGCGGTCTACGAGCAGTACTTC.

The gene calls are TRBV6-5 and TRBJ2-7; D gene ambiguous. CDR1 is MNHEY, CDR2 SVGAGI, per germline. This CDR3 is built from 13 residues. V gave up 6 bases and J gave up 6 bases, with 15 bases separating them. CDR3 sequence reads: CASRSPSGAEQYF. The CDR3 DNA follows: TGTGCCAGCAGATCCCCCTCCGGAGCCGAGCAGTACTTC.